Following are 7 T cell receptor beta chains from one sample sequenced in a study of Graves' ophthalmopathy and Graves' hyperthyroidism. Transcripts of RNA were the source for amplifying TCR beta CDR3 regions. First-round RT-PCR used HTBI primers; second-round multiplex PCR followed. TCRdb passed the multiplex PCR reads through MiXCR, listing each CDR3 protein once. Of fewer than 250,000 distinct CDR3 sequences in the sample, approximately 28% were seen once. The sequenced material came from peripheral blood. These receptors were taken from a man between 45 and 60 years old with Graves' ophthalmopathy.

This clonotype was detected many times. V usage is TRBV3-1 and J usage is TRBJ1-5; 7 nucleotides match TRBD1. V lost 0 bases, J lost 3 bases, and 2 bases stayed unmatched. CDR1 and CDR2 from the germline V gene are LGHDT and YNNKEL (reference sequence). This CDR3 comprises 15 residues. The CDR3 sequence: CASSQEGTVNQPQHF. The CDR3 DNA reads as TGTGCCAGCAGCCAAGAGGGGACAGTCAATCAGCCCCAGCATTTT.

The CDR3 loop reads CSVLGQGPYEQYF. CDR3 in DNA: TGCAGCGTTCTGGGACAGGGGCCTTACGAGCAGTACTTC. This sequence joins TRBV29-1 and TRBJ2-7; 10 bases are shared with TRBD1. Germline V CDR1 and CDR2: SQVTM, ANQGSEA. V dropped 5 bases and J dropped 4; count of bases not matched to a gene: 5. The CDR3 loop spans 13 amino acids.

Here the CDR3 reads CATRGEYTGELFF. The DNA of the CDR3 is TGTGCCACCCGAGGGGAGTACACCGGGGAGCTGTTTTTT. The rearrangement joins TRBV6-1 to TRBJ2-2; possibly TRBD1 or TRBD2 for D (5 bases each). The germline V gene encodes CDR1 MNHNS and CDR2 SASEGT. The ends were cut back, 10 bases at V and 3 bases at J, with 12 bases in the middle. The CDR3 spans 13 residues.

This clonotype was detected many times. The chain carries TRBV27 and TRBJ1-6; TRBD1 matches 8 bases. The length of the CDR3 is 14 residues. The germline V gene has CDR1 MNHEY and CDR2 SMNVEV (reference sequence). Germline trimming cut 6 bases from V and 5 bases from J; bases unmatched to any gene: 3. CDR3 sequence (DNA): TGTGCCAGCAGCAAACAGGGGGATAATTCACCCCTCCACTTT. It specifies CASSKQGDNSPLHF.

This clonotype has a count of ten or more. This sequence joins TRBV7-2 and TRBJ2-5; weak D call: TRBD2 (6 bases). Germline-derived CDR1 and CDR2 are SGHTA and FQGNSA. The V and J ends lost 1 base and 0 bases respectively, with 18 bases between them. This CDR3 contains 18 residues. CDR3 in amino acids: CASSLVRMSLANQETQYF. CDR3 sequence (DNA): TGTGCCAGCAGCTTAGTGCGGATGAGTCTAGCGAACCAAGAGACCCAGTACTTC. The whole variable domain, remainder taken from reference TRBV7-2 and TRBJ2-5, is GAGVSQSPSNKVTEKGKDVELRCDPISGHTALYWYRQSLGQGLEFLIYFQGNSAPDKSGLPSDRFSAERTGGSVSTLTIQRTQQEDSAVYLCASSLVRMSLANQETQYFGPGTRLLVL.

This clonotype showed up many times. The chain has TRBV29-1 and TRBJ2-5; TRBD1 is a possible D gene (6 bases). CDR1 is SQVTM and CDR2 is ANQGSEA in the germline V gene. V lost 5 bases and J 4 bases, leaving 14 bases between the germline ends. The CDR3 spans 13 residues. The CDR3 nucleotides read TGCAGCGTTTGGGGGCCGACTCCAGAGACCCAGTACTTC. Translation gives CSVWGPTPETQYF. The whole variable domain, filled in from reference TRBV29-1 and TRBJ2-5, reads SAVISQKPSRDICQRGTSLTIQCQVDSQVTMMFWYRQQPGQSLTLIATANQGSEATYESGFVIDKFPISRPNLTFSTLTVSNMSPEDSSIYLCSVWGPTPETQYFGPGTRLLVL.

This clonotype was recorded at least ten times. The chain recombines TRBV20-1 with TRBJ2-7, with 8 bases lining up with TRBD2. The CDR3 consists of 14 residues. Germline values: CDR1 DFQATT, CDR2 SNEGSKA (reference sequence). V trimming: 5 bases; J trimming: 6 bases; junction bases outside the gene matches: 12. This chain's CDR3 is CSAFRTSSTFEQYF. The CDR3 nucleotides are TGCAGTGCTTTCCGGACTAGCTCCACCTTCGAGCAGTACTTC.